The 21 T cell receptor beta chains presented below share a single source sample, sequenced in a study of monozygotic twins with inflammatory bowel disease. Reprocessing the 5' RACE reads, TCRdb reports a single entry for every CDR3 protein and omits DNA. This sample's clone table lists about 300,000 distinct CDR3 sequences. The specimen was blood. All receptors derive from a human donor with ulcerative colitis or Crohn's disease, or a healthy co-twin of an affected twin (not recorded which).

The V gene is TRBV20-1, the J gene TRBJ1-2. This CDR3 is built from 11 residues. Germline loops: CDR1 DFQATT, CDR2 SNEGSKA (reference sequence). The chain's CDR3 is CRLNLNYGYTF.

The rearrangement joins TRBV5-4 to TRBJ2-5; TCRdb's D gene call, TRBD2, goes unchecked for lack of DNA. CDR3 length: 16 amino acids. Looked up from germline, CDR1 is SGHNT and CDR2 is YYREEE (reference sequence). This CDR3 reads CASSRSASGRQETQYF.

V and J are TRBV27 and TRBJ2-1; the D call from TCRdb, TRBD1, cannot be confirmed without DNA. The CDR3 has 15 residues. CDR1 MNHEY and CDR2 SMNVEV come from the germline V gene (reference sequence). The CDR3 loop is CASSLKPGAANEQFF.

The V call is TRBV9, the J call TRBJ2-1. CDR3 length equals 13 residues. Germline V CDR1 and CDR2: SGDLS, YYNGEE. The CDR3 reads CASSLSGSNEQFF.

This sequence joins TRBV5-4 and TRBJ1-1; the D call from TCRdb, TRBD1, cannot be confirmed without DNA. Germline assignment: CDR1 SGHNT and CDR2 YYREEE (reference sequence). The CDR3 is 13 amino acids. The CDR3 sequence: CASSLPGATEAFF.

V gene TRBV6-2 or TRBV6-3 combines with J gene TRBJ1-5; the D call from TCRdb, TRBD1, cannot be confirmed without DNA. Looked up from germline, CDR1 is MNHEY and CDR2 is SVGEGT. CDR3 size: 14 residues. CDR3 residues: CASSSFRGNQPQHF.

The chain has TRBV12-3 or TRBV12-4 and TRBJ1-1; TCRdb's D call of TRBD1 is untestable without DNA. This CDR3 contains 15 residues. CDR3 sequence reads: CASSPTPAGGSEAFF.

The CDR3 reads CSVVTRGRYGYTF. V gene TRBV29-1 combines with J gene TRBJ1-2; the D gene TCRdb calls, TRBD1, cannot be checked with no DNA. This CDR3 is 13 amino acids long. Germline lookup yields CDR1 SQVTM and CDR2 ANQGSEA.

The rearrangement uses TRBV6-1 and TRBJ2-2. The V gene's germline CDR1 is MNHNS and CDR2 SASEGT. The CDR3 consists of 16 residues. This CDR3 is CASSAQAFANTGELFF.

The chain recombines TRBV30 with TRBJ2-3; TCRdb proposes TRBD1, but this gene call is untestable without DNA. The germline V gene has CDR1 GTSNPN and CDR2 SVGIG (reference sequence). This CDR3 spans 15 amino acids. CDR3 residues: CAWSARDRRTDTQYF.

This chain uses TRBV12-3 or TRBV12-4 with TRBJ2-3. The CDR3 runs to 11 residues. CDR3 amino acids: CASSFKDTQYF.

The J gene is TRBJ1-5, the V gene TRBV5-1. Per the germline V gene, CDR1 is SGHRS and CDR2 is YFSETQ. CDR3 size: 16 residues. The CDR3 reads CASSLDGTSSNQPQHF.

The CDR3 is CASSFGGGAYNEQFF. The V and J genes are TRBV7-3 and TRBJ2-1; TCRdb designates TRBD2, a call that cannot be tested without DNA. The CDR3 is made up of 15 amino acids. Germline V gives CDR1 SGHTA, CDR2 FQGTGA. The full variable domain, completed using reference TRBV7-3 and TRBJ2-1, is GAGVSQTPSNKVTEKGKYVELRCDPISGHTALYWYRQSLGQGPEFLIYFQGTGAADDSGLPNDRFFAVRPEGSVSTLKIQRTERGDSAVYLCASSFGGGAYNEQFFGPGTRLTVL.

V and J are TRBV7-2 and TRBJ2-4; without DNA, the TCRdb call of TRBD1 cannot be checked. The CDR3 is 16 residues long. Germline V gene lookup returns CDR1 SGHTA and CDR2 FQGNSA. The CDR3 is CASSLQGTLPKNIQYF.

The chain recombines TRBV7-2 with TRBJ2-7; TCRdb selects TRBD2, and the lack of DNA leaves this call unchecked. Germline CDR1 reads SGHTA; CDR2 reads FQGNSA. The CDR3 loop spans 14 amino acids. CDR3: CASSYGRRDYEQYF. The complete variable domain, with remaining parts taken from reference TRBV7-2 and TRBJ2-7, reads GAGVSQSPSNKVTEKGKDVELRCDPISGHTALYWYRQSLGQGLEFLIYFQGNSAPDKSGLPSDRFSAERTGGSVSTLTIQRTQQEDSAVYLCASSYGRRDYEQYFGPGTRLTVT.

This chain joins TRBV28 and TRBJ2-1; TCRdb gives TRBD2 as the D gene, but with no DNA this cannot be confirmed. Germline CDR1 is MDHEN and CDR2 is SYDVKM. This CDR3 spans 17 amino acids. The CDR3 loop reads CASSPPPEAGGGNEQFF.

This chain uses TRBV4-3 with TRBJ1-3. This CDR3 has 16 amino acids. CDR1 and CDR2 from the germline V gene are LGHNA and YSLEER. CDR3 in amino acids: CASSQDWTGSGNTIYF.

The chain couples TRBV9 to TRBJ1-2; the TCRdb D gene call, TRBD1, has no DNA to confirm it. The CDR3 spans 13 residues. The germline gives CDR1 SGDLS, CDR2 YYNGEE. The CDR3 sequence is CASSVETGDGYTF. The full variable domain, with the rest looked up from reference TRBV9 and TRBJ1-2, is DSGVTQTPKHLITATGQRVTLRCSPRSGDLSVYWYQQSLDQGLQFLIQYYNGEERAKGNILERFSAQQFPDLHSELNLSSLELGDSALYFCASSVETGDGYTFGSGTRLTVV.

This chain connects TRBV4-3 to TRBJ2-1; no DNA is available, so the TRBD1 call from TCRdb remains unchecked. Germline loops: CDR1 LGHNA, CDR2 YSLEER. CDR3 length: 16 amino acids. The CDR3 sequence is CASSQGAYGGYNEQFF.

The rearrangement joins TRBV12-3 or TRBV12-4 to TRBJ2-7. The CDR3 is 12 amino acids. The CDR3 sequence: CASSLLLPEQYF.

The chain is built from TRBV12-3 or TRBV12-4 and TRBJ1-5. This CDR3 comprises 15 residues. The CDR3 loop reads CASSYGGVAGQPQHF.